This T cell receptor (beta chain) derives from a study of shared clonotypes between healthy human individuals. The CDR3 spans 14 residues. Germline V CDR1 and CDR2: SGHAT, FQNNGV. Trimming shortened V by 3 bases and J by 8 bases, and 11 bases separated the two germline ends. In the authors' workflow: For the immunoSEQ data, sequences were junction-only without quality scores, so filtering differed. TCRdb's table, derived via immunoSEQ multiplex PCR, lists solely in-frame clones and lacks some. V, J and clone size were drawn from that table, and D and trimming were deduced from the DNA. The table records some 1 million clones, approximately 76% of them present only once. As regards this clone: What it binds is unknown.

Study-level points and caveats: The naive CD4 repertoires of a few donors were compared, and roughly 5% of clonotypes were shared. With few donors, the genetic and exposure-history diversity represented was limited.

The split of CD4+ cells yielded CD45RA+ naive and CD45RA-negative memory subsets. Sequenced sample: memory CD4+ T cells sorted from blood. Subset of the sample: CD45RA-negative fraction. This chain links TRBV11-2 with TRBJ1-6; D ambiguous. The source of this sequence is a man between 18 and 29 years old in good health. CDR3 sequence: CASSLLFGDSPLHF. CDR3 coding DNA: TGTGCCAGCAGCTTGCTCTTCGGGGATTCACCCCTCCACTTT.